This TCR beta chain was sequenced in a study of T cell responses to AZD1222 COVID-19 vaccine. Only in-frame clones appear in the TCRdb table, and some are missing; sequencing was by immunoSEQ multiplex PCR. The top ten hold about 15% of the sample, which has over 45,000 clones, 70% to 90% seen once. The CDR3 is made up of 17 amino acids. Trimming removed 0 bases at V and 1 base at J, with 12 bases between. Germline V gene lookup returns CDR1 LGHDT and CDR2 YNNKEL (reference sequence). The sequence was obtained from an adult in good health. The rearrangement links TRBV3-1 (or the pseudogene TRBV3-2) to TRBJ2-2; a weak D match, TRBD2 (6 bases). Sequenced material: peripheral blood, taken on day 0 of AZD1222 vaccination. As DNA, the CDR3 is TGTGCCAGCAGCCAAGATTCACGGGAGTTGAACACCGGGGAGCTGTTTTTT. It is translated as CASSQDSRELNTGELFF.